At least ten counts were recorded for the clone carrying this T cell receptor (beta chain). What it binds is unknown. These data come from a study of human T cells and chemical hapten exposure. Study-wide results and caveats: A positive correlation with patch test score was found for PT1 expanded TCR counts. Among TCRs, those above 1 in 1000 frequency were unaffected by DPC sensitization.

The CDR3 is 17 residues long. The trim removed 6 bases at V and 1 base at J, leaving 11 bases unmatched. Looked up from germline, CDR1 is SEHNR and CDR2 is FQNEAQ (reference sequence). TCRdb re-called the RACE reads with MiXCR, one entry per CDR3 protein. The sample lists roughly 120,000 distinct CDR3 sequences; about 12% were seen once. As for time point: patch test 1, 2 weeks after DPC sensitization. Treatment described: therapeutic diphenylcyclopropenone sensitization with weekly scalp DPC. Samples of blood were obtained prior to the application of each patch test. Each donor was an alopecia patient between 18 and 70 years of age who qualified for DPC.

The TCR comes from a woman aged 50 to 60 with alopecia areata. Some clones in this sample may be carry-over from other donors' samples. This rearrangement joins TRBV7-9 to TRBJ2-3, with 9 bases identical to TRBD2. This specimen was whole blood, taken in connection with sensitization to the hapten diphenylcyclopropenone (DPC). DNA for the CDR3: TGTGCCAGCAGTGCAGCTAGCGGGATGACTCGCACAGATACGCAGTATTTT. Its protein product is CASSAASGMTRTDTQYF.